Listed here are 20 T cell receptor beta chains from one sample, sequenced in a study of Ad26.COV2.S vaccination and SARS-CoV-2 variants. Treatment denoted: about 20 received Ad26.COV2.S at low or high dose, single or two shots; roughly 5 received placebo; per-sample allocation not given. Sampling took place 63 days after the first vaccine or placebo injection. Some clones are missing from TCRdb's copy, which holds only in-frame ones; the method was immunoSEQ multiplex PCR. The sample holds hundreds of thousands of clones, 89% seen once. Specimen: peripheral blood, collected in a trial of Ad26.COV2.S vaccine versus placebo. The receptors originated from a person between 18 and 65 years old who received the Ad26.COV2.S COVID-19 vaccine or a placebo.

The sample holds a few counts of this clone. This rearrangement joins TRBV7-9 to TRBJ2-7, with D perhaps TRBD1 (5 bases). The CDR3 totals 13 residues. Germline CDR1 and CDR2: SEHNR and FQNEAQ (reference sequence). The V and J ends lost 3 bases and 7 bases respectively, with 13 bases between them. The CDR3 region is CASSLNRIDEQYF. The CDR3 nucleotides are TGTGCCAGCAGCTTGAACAGGATTGATGAGCAGTACTTC.

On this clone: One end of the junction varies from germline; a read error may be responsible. The CDR3 reads CASSLVTSRSPTVIF. CDR3 DNA: TGTGCCAGCAGCTTAGTGACTAGTCGGAGCCCAACAGTAATCTTC. This chain links TRBV7-2 with TRBJ2-1, with D perhaps matching TRBD2 (6 bases). The CDR3 contains 15 residues. Germline-derived CDR1 and CDR2 are SGHTA and FQGNSA. Filled out from reference TRBV7-2 and TRBJ2-1, the complete variable domain reads GAGVSQSPSNKVTEKGKDVELRCDPISGHTALYWYRQSLGQGLEFLIYFQGNSAPDKSGLPSDRFSAERTGGSVSTLTIQRTQQEDSAVYLCASSLVTSRSPTVIFGPGTRLTVL.

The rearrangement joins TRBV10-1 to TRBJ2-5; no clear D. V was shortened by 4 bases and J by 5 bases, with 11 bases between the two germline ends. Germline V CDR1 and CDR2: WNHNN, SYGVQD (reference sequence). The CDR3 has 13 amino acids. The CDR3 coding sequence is TGCGCCAGCAGTGCTGCGGTTGGGGAGACCCAGTACTTC. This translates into CASSAAVGETQYF.

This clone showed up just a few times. CDR3 in amino acids: CASSFELNYGYTF. CDR3 in DNA: TGTGCCAGCAGCTTTGAGCTCAACTATGGCTACACCTTC. This chain uses TRBV7-2 with TRBJ1-2; D is unresolved. This CDR3 contains 13 residues. Trimming stripped 3 bases from V and 2 bases from J, with 7 bases between. Per germline, CDR1 SGHTA and CDR2 FQGNSA.

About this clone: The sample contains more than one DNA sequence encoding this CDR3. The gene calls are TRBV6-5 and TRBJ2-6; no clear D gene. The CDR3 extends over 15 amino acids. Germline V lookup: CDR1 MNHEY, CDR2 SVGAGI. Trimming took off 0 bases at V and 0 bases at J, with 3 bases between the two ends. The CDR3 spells CASSYSGSGANVLTF. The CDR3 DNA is TGTGCCAGCAGTTACTCCGGCTCTGGGGCCAACGTCCTGACTTTC.

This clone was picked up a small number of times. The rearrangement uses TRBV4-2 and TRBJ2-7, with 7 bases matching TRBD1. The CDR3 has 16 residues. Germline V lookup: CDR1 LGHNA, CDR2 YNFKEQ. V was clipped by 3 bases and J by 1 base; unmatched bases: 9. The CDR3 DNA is TGTGCCAGCAGCCACCCGGGACAGACAACTTCCTACGAGCAGTACTTC. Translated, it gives CASSHPGQTTSYEQYF.

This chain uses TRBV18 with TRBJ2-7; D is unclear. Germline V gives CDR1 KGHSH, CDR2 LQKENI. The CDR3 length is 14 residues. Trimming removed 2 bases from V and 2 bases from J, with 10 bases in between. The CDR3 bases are TGTGCCAGCTCACCAGTGGGGTCCGCCTACGAGCAGTACTTC. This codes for CASSPVGSAYEQYF. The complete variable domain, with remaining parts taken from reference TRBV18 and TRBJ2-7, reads NAGVMQNPRHLVRRRGQEARLRCSPMKGHSHVYWYRQLPEEGLKFMVYLQKENIIDESGMPKERFSAEFPKEGPSILRIQQVVRGDSAAYFCASSPVGSAYEQYFGPGTRLTVT.

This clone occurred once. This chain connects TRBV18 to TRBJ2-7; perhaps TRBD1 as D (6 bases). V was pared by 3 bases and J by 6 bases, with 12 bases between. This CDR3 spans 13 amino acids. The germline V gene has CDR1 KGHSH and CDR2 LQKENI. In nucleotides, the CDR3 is TGTGCCAGCTCACCTGGACAGTCTGGCGAGCAGTACTTC. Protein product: CASSPGQSGEQYF.

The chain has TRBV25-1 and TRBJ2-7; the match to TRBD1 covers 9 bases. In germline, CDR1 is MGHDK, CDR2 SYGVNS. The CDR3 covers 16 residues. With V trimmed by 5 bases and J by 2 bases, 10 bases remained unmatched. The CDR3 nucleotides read TGTGCCAGCAGTATCACCGGGACAGGGATTCCCTACGAGCAGTACTTC. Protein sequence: CASSITGTGIPYEQYF.

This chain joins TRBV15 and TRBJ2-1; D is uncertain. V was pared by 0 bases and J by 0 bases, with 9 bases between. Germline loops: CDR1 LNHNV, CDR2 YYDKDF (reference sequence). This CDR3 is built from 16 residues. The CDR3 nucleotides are TGTGCCACCAGCAGAGATGGGTTTGGCTCCTACAATGAGCAGTTCTTC. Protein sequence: CATSRDGFGSYNEQFF. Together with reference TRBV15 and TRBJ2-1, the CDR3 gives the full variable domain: DAMVIQNPRYQVTQFGKPVTLSCSQTLNHNVMYWYQQKSSQAPKLLFHYYDKDFNNEADTPDNFQSRRPNTSFCFLDIRSPGLGDTAMYLCATSRDGFGSYNEQFFGPGTRLTVL.

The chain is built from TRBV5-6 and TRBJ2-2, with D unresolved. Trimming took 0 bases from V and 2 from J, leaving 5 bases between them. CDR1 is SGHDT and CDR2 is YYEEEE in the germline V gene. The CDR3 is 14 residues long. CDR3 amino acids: CASSLGPNTGELFF. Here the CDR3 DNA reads TGTGCCAGCAGCTTGGGGCCAAACACCGGGGAGCTGTTTTTT.

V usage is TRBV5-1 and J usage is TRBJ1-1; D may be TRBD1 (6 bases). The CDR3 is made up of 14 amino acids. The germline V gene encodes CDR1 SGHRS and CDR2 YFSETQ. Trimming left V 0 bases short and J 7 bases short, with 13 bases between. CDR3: CASSLAGAYGEAFF. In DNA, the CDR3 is TGCGCCAGCAGCTTGGCGGGGGCCTACGGTGAAGCTTTCTTT.

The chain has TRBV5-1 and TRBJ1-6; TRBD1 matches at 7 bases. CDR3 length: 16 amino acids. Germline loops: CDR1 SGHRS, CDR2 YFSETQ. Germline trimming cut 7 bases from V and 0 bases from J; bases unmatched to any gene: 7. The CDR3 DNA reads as TGCGCCAGCTCTAGACAGGGAAGCTCCTATAATTCACCCCTCCACTTT. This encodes CASSRQGSSYNSPLHF.

CDR3 in DNA: TGTGCCAGCAGCCCCAGACCGCTAGATTACACTGAAGCTTTCTTT. Translated: CASSPRPLDYTEAFF. V gene TRBV4-2 combines with J gene TRBJ1-1; no clear D gene. Germline V lookup: CDR1 LGHNA, CDR2 YNFKEQ. This CDR3 comprises 15 residues. V dropped 4 bases and J dropped 3 bases, with 15 bases sitting between them.

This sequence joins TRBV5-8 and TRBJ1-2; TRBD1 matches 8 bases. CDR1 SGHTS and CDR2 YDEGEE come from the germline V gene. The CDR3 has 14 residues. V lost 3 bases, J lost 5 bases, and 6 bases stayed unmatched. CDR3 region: CASSSRQGPYGYTF. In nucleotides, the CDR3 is TGTGCCAGCAGCTCACGACAGGGGCCATATGGCTACACCTTC.

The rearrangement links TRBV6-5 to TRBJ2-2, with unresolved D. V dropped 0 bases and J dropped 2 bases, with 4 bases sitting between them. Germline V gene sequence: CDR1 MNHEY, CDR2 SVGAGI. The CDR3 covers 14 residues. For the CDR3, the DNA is TGTGCCAGCAGTTACTCCGTAAACACCGGGGAGCTGTTTTTT. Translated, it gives CASSYSVNTGELFF.

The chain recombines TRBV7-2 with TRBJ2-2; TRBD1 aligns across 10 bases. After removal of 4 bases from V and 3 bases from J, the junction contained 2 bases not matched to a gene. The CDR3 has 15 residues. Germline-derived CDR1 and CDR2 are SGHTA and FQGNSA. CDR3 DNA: TGTGCCAGCAGCTCGGGACAGGGGTACACCGGGGAGCTGTTTTTT. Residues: CASSSGQGYTGELFF.

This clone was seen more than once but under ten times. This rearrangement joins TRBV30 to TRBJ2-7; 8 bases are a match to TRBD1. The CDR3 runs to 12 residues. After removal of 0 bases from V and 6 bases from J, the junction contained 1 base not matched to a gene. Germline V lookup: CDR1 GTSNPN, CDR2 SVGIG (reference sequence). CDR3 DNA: TGTGCCTGGAGTGTCGACAGGGGCGAGCAGTACTTC. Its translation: CAWSVDRGEQYF.

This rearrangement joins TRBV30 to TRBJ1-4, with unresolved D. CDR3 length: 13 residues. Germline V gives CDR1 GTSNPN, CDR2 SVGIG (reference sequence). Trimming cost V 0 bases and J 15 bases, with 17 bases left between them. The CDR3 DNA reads TGTGCCTGGAGTGTACCCCCGTCCGATCAAGTGTTTTTT. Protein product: CAWSVPPSDQVFF.

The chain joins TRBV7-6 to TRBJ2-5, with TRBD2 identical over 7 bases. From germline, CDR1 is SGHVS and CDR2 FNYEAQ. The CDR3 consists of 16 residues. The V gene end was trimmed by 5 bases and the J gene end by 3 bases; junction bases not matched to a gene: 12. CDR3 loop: CASSHTPGTTKETQYF. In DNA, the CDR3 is TGTGCCAGCAGCCACACCCCCGGGACTACTAAAGAGACCCAGTACTTC.